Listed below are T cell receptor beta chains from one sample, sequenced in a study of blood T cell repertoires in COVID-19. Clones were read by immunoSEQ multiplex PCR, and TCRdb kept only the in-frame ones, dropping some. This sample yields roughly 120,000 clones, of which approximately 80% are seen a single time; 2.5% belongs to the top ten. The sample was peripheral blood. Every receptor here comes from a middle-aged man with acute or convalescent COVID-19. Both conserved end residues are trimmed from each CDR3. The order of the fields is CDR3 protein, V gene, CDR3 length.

ASSIYRGMNTEAF TRBV2 13
ASSPRGDSGGSEQY TRBV9 14
ASSFGTDYGYT TRBV28 11
ASSPGTGGGKGYT TRBV18 13
ASSTRGFANTGELF TRBV9 14
AYTGGEEKLF TRBV30 10
ASSEGGGLETQY TRBV2 12
ASSLGQGQEKLF TRBV5-1 12
ASSQPESVGELF TRBV4-2 12
ASKTALGGPEAF TRBV6-5 12